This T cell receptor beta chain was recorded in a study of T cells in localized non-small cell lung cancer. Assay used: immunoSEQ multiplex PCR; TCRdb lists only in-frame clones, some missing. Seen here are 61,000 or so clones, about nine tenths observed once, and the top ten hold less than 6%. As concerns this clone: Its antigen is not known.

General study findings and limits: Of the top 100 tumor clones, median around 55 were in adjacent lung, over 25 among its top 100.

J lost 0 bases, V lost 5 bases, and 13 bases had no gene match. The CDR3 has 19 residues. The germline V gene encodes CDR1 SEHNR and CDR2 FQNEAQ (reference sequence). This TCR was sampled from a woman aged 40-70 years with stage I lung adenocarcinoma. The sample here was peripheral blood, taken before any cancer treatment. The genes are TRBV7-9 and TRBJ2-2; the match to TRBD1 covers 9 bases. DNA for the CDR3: TGTGCCAGCAGCGTCGGACAGGGGATCGATCCCTCGAACACCGGGGAGCTGTTTTTT. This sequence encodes CASSVGQGIDPSNTGELFF. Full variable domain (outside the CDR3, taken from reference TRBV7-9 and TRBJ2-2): DTGVSQNPRHKITKRGQNVTFRCDPISEHNRLYWYRQTLGQGPEFLTYFQNEAQLEKSRLLSDRFSAERPKGSFSTLEIQRTEQGDSAMYLCASSVGQGIDPSNTGELFFGEGSRLTVL.